A selection of T cell receptor beta chains follows, all from one sample in a study of vaccination effects on CD4 cells after COVID-19. Generated by immunoSEQ multiplex PCR, the TCRdb table keeps only in-frame clones and is missing some. Among about 73,000 clones listed, 78% were seen once. Their target antigens are unknown. The source material was CD4+ T cells from PBMCs cultured with SARS-CoV-2 spike peptides, sampled before COVID-19 vaccination. These receptor sequences come from a human donor who received a COVID-19 vaccine. Each CDR3 is given with its conserved first and last residue. D genes are given only for firm matches. Rows may omit the clone size; those that give it use once, few, many or a size class.

abundance,d_gene,j_gene,v_gene,CDR3nt,CDR3aa
few,-,TRBJ1-1,TRBV12-3/TRBV12-4,TGTGCCAGCAGTTTTATCCCGAACACTGAAGCTTTCTTT,CASSFIPNTEAFF
-,-,TRBJ2-1,TRBV7-6,TGTGCCAGCAGCTTAGCCGCAGATAATGAGCAGTTCTTC,CASSLAADNEQFF
-,-,TRBJ2-4,TRBV10-3,TGTGCCATCAGTGAGTCGGGAGGGGGAAACATTCAGTACTTC,CAISESGGGNIQYF
-,-,TRBJ1-6,TRBV6-5,TGTGCCAGCAGGGCCCAGAGTCCTGGGAATTCACCCCTCCACTTT,CASRAQSPGNSPLHF
-,-,TRBJ2-2,TRBV19,TGTGCCAGTAGCCAACAGTTTGGGGAGCTGTTTTTT,CASSQQFGELFF
-,-,TRBJ2-5,TRBV5-1,TGCGCCAGCAGCGTCGGAGCCTTCAGAGAGACCCAGTACTTC,CASSVGAFRETQYF
-,TRBD1,TRBJ2-1,TRBV5-6,TGTGCCAGCAGCTCTCGACAGGGGGCCGATGAGCAGTTCTTC,CASSSRQGADEQFF
-,TRBD1,TRBJ2-1,TRBV5-1,TGCGCCAGCAGCTTGATGAGTTGGGACAGGGCGTCCTACAATGAGCAGTTCTTC,CASSLMSWDRASYNEQFF
-,-,TRBJ1-2,TRBV3-1/TRBV3-2,TGTGCCAGCAGCCGAGGGTTTGACTATGGCTACACCTTC,CASSRGFDYGYTF
-,TRBD1,TRBJ1-2,TRBV30,TGTGCCTACACTAGACAGGGGGCAAATGGCTACACCTTC,CAYTRQGANGYTF
-,TRBD1,TRBJ1-1,TRBV30,TGTGCCTGGAGTCCCTGGACAGGGTCCCTGAACACTGAAGCTTTCTTT,CAWSPWTGSLNTEAFF
-,TRBD2,TRBJ2-1,TRBV28,TGTGCCAGCAGGAGCGGGGGGGTTTCCTATGAGCAGTTCTTC,CASRSGGVSYEQFF
-,-,TRBJ2-3,TRBV7-3,TGTGCCAGCAGCTTACTTGCATCCTCATTTAATACGCAGTATTTT,CASSLLASSFNTQYF
-,-,TRBJ1-1,TRBV19,TGTGCCAGTAGTGATCGTGCTAGGGTGCGGACTGAAGCTTTCTTT,CASSDRARVRTEAFF
-,TRBD2,TRBJ2-5,TRBV11-1,TGTGCCAGCAGCTTAAAAGGGACTACCCAAGAGACCCAGTACTTC,CASSLKGTTQETQYF
-,-,TRBJ2-3,TRBV7-3,TGTGCCAGCAGCCCTCAGGGCACAGATACGCAGTATTTT,CASSPQGTDTQYF
-,-,TRBJ1-1,TRBV5-5,TGTGCCAGCAGCTTCTCGGGAAGAGGGACTGAAGCTTTCTTT,CASSFSGRGTEAFF
-,TRBD1,TRBJ1-3,TRBV30,TGTGCCTGGAGCAGGGGGCATGGAAACACCATATATTTT,CAWSRGHGNTIYF
-,-,TRBJ1-3,TRBV4-2,TGTGCCAGCAGCCGAGACAAGGGGACTAGCTCTGGAAACACCATATATTTT,CASSRDKGTSSGNTIYF
-,TRBD2,TRBJ2-3,TRBV10-1,TGCGCCAGCAGCAAAACTAGCGGGGGGGCTTGGGATACGCAGTATTTT,CASSKTSGGAWDTQYF
-,-,TRBJ1-1,TRBV11-2,TGTGCCAGCAGCTCGGGACGGCAAACCGAAGCTTTCTTT,CASSSGRQTEAFF
-,TRBD2,TRBJ2-1,TRBV5-1,TGCGCCAGCAGCTTGGGGGAGCGGGGGGGCCTGGATGAGCAGTTCTTC,CASSLGERGGLDEQFF
-,-,TRBJ1-3,TRBV6-5,TGTGCCAGCAGGGGGAGCGGAAACACCATATATTTT,CASRGSGNTIYF
once,TRBD1,TRBJ1-2,TRBV29-1,TGCAGCGGGTCTAGACAGGGGGCCTATGGCTACACCTTC,CSGSRQGAYGYTF
-,TRBD1,TRBJ1-2,TRBV5-1,TGCGCCAGCAGCTTGGAACAGGGGGTGGGTGGCTACACCTTC,CASSLEQGVGGYTF
once,TRBD2,TRBJ2-2,TRBV4-1,TGCGCCAGCAGCCAAGTTTCCCTAGCGGGGGCCCTCACCGGGGAGCTGTTTTTT,CASSQVSLAGALTGELFF
-,-,TRBJ2-1,TRBV10-1,TGCGCCAGCAGTGAGTCGATACAGAATGAGCAGTTCTTC,CASSESIQNEQFF
-,-,TRBJ1-1,TRBV4-1,TGCGCCAGCAGCCAAGTTGGGGGAAACACTGAAGCTTTCTTT,CASSQVGGNTEAFF
-,-,TRBJ2-1,TRBV20-1,TGCAGTGCTAGTTGGGGGACGAATGAGCAGTTCTTC,CSASWGTNEQFF